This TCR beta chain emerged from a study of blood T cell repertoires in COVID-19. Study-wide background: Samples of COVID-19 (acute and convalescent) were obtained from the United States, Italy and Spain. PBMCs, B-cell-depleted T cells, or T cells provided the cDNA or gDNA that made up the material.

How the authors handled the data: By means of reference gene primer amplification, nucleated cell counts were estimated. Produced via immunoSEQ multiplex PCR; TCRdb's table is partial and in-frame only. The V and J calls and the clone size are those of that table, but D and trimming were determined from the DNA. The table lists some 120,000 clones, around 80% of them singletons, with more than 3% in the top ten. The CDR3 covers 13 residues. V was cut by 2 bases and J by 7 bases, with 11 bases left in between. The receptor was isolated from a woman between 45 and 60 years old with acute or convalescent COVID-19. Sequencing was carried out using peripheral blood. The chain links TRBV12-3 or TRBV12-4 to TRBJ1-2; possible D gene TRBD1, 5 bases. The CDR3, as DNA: TGTGCCAGCAGTTTATGGCGGGGCAGTGGCTACACCTTC. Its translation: CASSLWRGSGYTF.